The 6 T cell receptor beta chains listed next were all sequenced from one sample in a study of blood T cell repertoires in COVID-19. Method: immunoSEQ multiplex PCR; TCRdb's copy keeps in-frame clones and lacks some. The sample carries a few hundred thousand clones, less than 85% recorded once. The sample consisted of peripheral blood. The receptors originated from a woman in her late teens or twenties with acute or convalescent COVID-19.

There are a few counts of this clone. The chain carries TRBV2 and TRBJ2-7, with D maybe TRBD1 (6 bases). The V end was cut by 6 bases, the J end by 3 bases, with 12 bases between. Looked up from germline, CDR1 is SNHLY and CDR2 is FYNNEI. This CDR3 spans 13 amino acids. The CDR3 region has the DNA TGTGCCAGCAGAAATACAGGGTTCTACGAGCAGTACTTC. This gives the protein CASRNTGFYEQYF.

The chain employs TRBV9 and TRBJ1-1; TRBD1 aligns across 9 bases. The germline V gene has CDR1 SGDLS and CDR2 YYNGEE. The V gene end was trimmed by 8 bases and the J gene end by 2 bases; junction bases not matched to a gene: 7. CDR3 size: 14 residues. CDR3 coding DNA: TGTGCCAGTAAGGGACAGGGTGCCAACACTGAAGCTTTCTTT. Protein: CASKGQGANTEAFF.

The chain has TRBV9 and TRBJ1-5, with D possibly being TRBD1 (5 bases). The V gene lost 0 bases and the J gene lost 7 bases, with 17 bases spanning the gap. CDR3 size: 16 residues. CDR1 and CDR2 from the germline V gene are SGDLS and YYNGEE. The CDR3 spells CASSVGLGGVGQPQHF. In nucleotides, the CDR3 is TGTGCCAGCAGCGTAGGATTGGGAGGGGTCGGGCAGCCCCAGCATTTT. Variable domain in full (rest from reference TRBV9 and TRBJ1-5): DSGVTQTPKHLITATGQRVTLRCSPRSGDLSVYWYQQSLDQGLQFLIQYYNGEERAKGNILERFSAQQFPDLHSELNLSSLELGDSALYFCASSVGLGGVGQPQHFGDGTRLSIL.

The gene calls are TRBV11-2 and TRBJ2-3; D may be TRBD2 (5 bases). The CDR3 sequence is 15 residues long. CDR1 SGHAT and CDR2 FQNNGV come from the germline V gene. V shed 1 base and J shed 6 bases, with 14 bases lying between them. In DNA, the CDR3 is TGTGCCAGCAGCTTAGTGCCCAACCGCGGGGATACGCAGTATTTT. Its protein is CASSLVPNRGDTQYF.

The chain recombines TRBV6-5 with TRBJ2-7; tentative D call: TRBD2 (5 bases). This CDR3 region has 16 residues. The V gene's germline CDR1 is MNHEY and CDR2 SVGAGI. V lost 0 bases and J 7 bases, leaving 19 bases between the germline ends. The CDR3, as DNA: TGTGCCAGCAGTTACTCCACGATGTGGGGTGAGGGAGAGCAGTACTTC. Amino acid sequence: CASSYSTMWGEGEQYF.

This chain links TRBV28 with TRBJ1-1; D is possibly TRBD1 (5 bases). The CDR3 covers 12 residues. Germline CDR1 reads MDHEN; CDR2 reads SYDVKM. The V end lost 8 bases, the J end lost 5 bases, and 12 bases lay between the germline ends. The CDR3 reads CASEMGGTEAFF. In nucleotides, the CDR3 is TGTGCCAGCGAAATGGGGGGGACTGAAGCTTTCTTT.